A selection of T cell receptor beta chains follows, all from one sample in a study of post-analysis software for immune sequencing data. TCRdb reprocessed the PCR reads with MiXCR, giving one entry per CDR3 protein. The repertoire holds about 200,000 distinct CDR3 sequences, with 25% to 30% as singletons. The specimen was blood. Every receptor here comes from a girl under 18 with multiple sclerosis. CDR3s leave out the opening cysteine and the closing phenylalanine or tryptophan. Each record gives: clone size, J gene, V gene, CDR3 protein. For some rows the clone size is stated as once, few or many, or as a class when expanded; others skip it.

>many|TRBJ2-1|TRBV11-2
ASSLDGQGQYEQF
>.|TRBJ2-1|TRBV2
ASSAGLAGQSRF
>few|TRBJ1-1|TRBV12-3/TRBV12-4
ASSLGPNTEAF
>.|TRBJ1-4|TRBV29-1
SVATNEKLF
>many|TRBJ2-5|TRBV2
ASSGQGSETQY
>few|TRBJ2-2|TRBV20-1
SAPNRFRGNTGELF
>.|TRBJ2-2|TRBV7-9
ASSLDRVGTGELF
>few|TRBJ1-2|TRBV3-1
ASSQGPGSNYGYT
>few|TRBJ2-5|TRBV20-1
SAPGLAEETQY
>many|TRBJ2-1|TRBV5-1
ASSETDGVISYNEQF
>many|TRBJ1-2|TRBV11-2
ASSLNGHGYGYT
>many|TRBJ2-3|TRBV20-1
SARDLVGTDTQY
>.|TRBJ2-5|TRBV28
ASSSRDRGRETQY
>.|TRBJ2-1|TRBV6-6
ASSYRGTSGHYNEQF
>many|TRBJ1-2|TRBV29-1
SVDDTSVANYGYT
>few|TRBJ2-1|TRBV7-8
ASTYREGAYNEQF
>many|TRBJ2-7|TRBV5-1
ASSLSGPYEQY
>.|TRBJ2-4|TRBV7-9
ASSLNLREKEQY
>few|TRBJ2-1|TRBV6-2/TRBV6-3
ASSPPRDYINEQF
>.|TRBJ1-6|TRBV20-1
SAPGGYNSPLH
>many|TRBJ2-7|TRBV28
ASSSLITSGRPPNEQY
>.|TRBJ1-1|TRBV5-1
ASSPRPTGNTEAF
>.|TRBJ2-2|TRBV5-5
ASSLAIPGHQPDTAGELF
>.|TRBJ2-7|TRBV10-3
AISAGVVYYEQY
>many|TRBJ2-3|TRBV5-1
ASSAGQGFVGRTDTQY
>few|TRBJ2-1|TRBV6-5
ASGLAGVSYEQF
>many|TRBJ2-7|TRBV5-5
ASSPDWTDSYEQY
>.|.|TRBV11-2
ASSLVGGEQY
>many|TRBJ1-6|TRBV4-2
ASSHPRGGNSPLH
>many|TRBJ2-5|TRBV5-6
ASSLFPRGEETQY
>.|TRBJ2-6|TRBV5-1
ASSSAWGSAGVNVLT
>many|TRBJ2-7|TRBV7-2
ASSSGFGFYEQY
>many|TRBJ2-7|TRBV29-1
SVVGGSSYEQY
>many|TRBJ2-7|TRBV3-1
ASSHPGTSYEQY
>.|TRBJ2-1|TRBV28
ASSLATRRNEQF
>many|TRBJ2-7|TRBV6-2/TRBV6-3
ASSYSPSGTYEQY
>.|TRBJ1-5|TRBV28
ASSRGGSNQPQH
>few|TRBJ2-1|TRBV14
ASSQVRKLPNEQF
>.|TRBJ2-7|TRBV7-2
ASSLGKGAYEQY
>.|TRBJ2-2|TRBV15
ATSRVPQFGGVGAGELF
>.|TRBJ1-1|TRBV20-1
SARAAGKNTEAF
>.|TRBJ1-6|TRBV12-3/TRBV12-4
ASSLTGAGSPPH
>many|TRBJ1-5|TRBV7-9
ASTPLGTNQPQH
>.|TRBJ1-1|TRBV5-1
ASSMSGSGAF
>few|TRBJ2-1|TRBV5-1
ASRPGLQQVYNEQF
>many|TRBJ2-7|TRBV14
ASSAGLAGGYEQY
>.|TRBJ2-3|TRBV11-1
ASSLRGRGNTQY
>few|TRBJ1-1|TRBV20-1
SAPGQGTEAF
>.|TRBJ2-7|TRBV3-1
ASSQGVGGQY
>.|TRBJ2-3|TRBV20-1
STIGVRTDTQY
>.|TRBJ1-6|TRBV5-1
ASSSGQGSYNSPLH
>.|TRBJ1-5|TRBV12-3/TRBV12-4
ASSLGSGQGNQPQH
>few|TRBJ1-2|TRBV5-1
ASSFSNSVGNGYT
>.|TRBJ2-7|TRBV5-1
ANSLGGYEQY
>many|TRBJ2-7|TRBV29-1
SVRTSGSVNEQY